The entry below describes one T cell receptor (beta chain). The antigen is undetermined. This record comes from a study of CD8 T cells in ankylosing spondylitis. Trimming took off 1 base at V and 1 base at J, with 17 bases between the two ends. The CDR3 loop spans 17 amino acids. Germline V gives CDR1 MGHDK, CDR2 SYGVNS. TCRdb processed the 5' RACE reads anew with MiXCR; each CDR3 protein has one entry. This sample has some 140,000 distinct CDR3 sequences, with roughly 8% found just once. Study results and limitations: Clones linked with disease were CD8+ and fairly uncommon in the peripheral blood. Apparently characteristic of ankylosing spondylitis blood was a TCR beta motif (roughly eight highly homologous variants).

The sequencing input was synovial fluid, either unsorted or a sorted T cell fraction (not recorded which). The receptor comes from a male donor with ankylosing spondylitis. J is TRBJ2-7 and V is TRBV25-1; D not certain. As DNA, the CDR3 is TGTGCCAGCAGTGAATCGGCAGGAGTTACCGGTTCCTACGAGCAGTACTTC. Translating gives CASSESAGVTGSYEQYF.